Below are 30 T cell receptor beta chains sequenced from a single sample in a study of shared clonotypes between healthy human individuals. Sequencing was performed with immunoSEQ multiplex PCR; in TCRdb, only in-frame clones are kept and a portion is missing. The table has roughly 770,000 clones, 96% seen once. Selected positively for CCR7 and CD45RO-negative, naive CD8 cells excluded terminally differentiated effector memory CD45RA+ cells. Sequencing was carried out using naive CD8+ T cells sorted from blood. These receptors were taken from a man aged 30 to 39 in good health.

V gene TRBV4-1 combines with J gene TRBJ2-1; the D gene is possibly TRBD2 (6 bases). The CDR3 spans 18 residues. Trimming took 0 bases from V and 6 from J, leaving 21 bases between them. The V gene's germline CDR1 is MGHRA and CDR2 YSYEKL. This CDR3 reads CASSQEARTTGSANEQFF. CDR3 bases: TGCGCCAGCAGCCAAGAAGCTAGGACTACCGGATCCGCCAATGAGCAGTTCTTC.

The chain is built from TRBV30 and TRBJ1-2; a possible D gene is TRBD1 (6 bases). Germline CDR1 and CDR2: GTSNPN and SVGIG (reference sequence). The V end lost 1 base, the J end lost 4 bases, and 13 bases lay between the germline ends. The CDR3 runs to 14 residues. Written as DNA, the CDR3 is TGTGCCTGGAGTGGAGACAGGAGCCCCTATGGCTACACCTTC. Its translation is CAWSGDRSPYGYTF.

The V and J genes are TRBV6-1 and TRBJ2-5; D might be TRBD1 (5 bases). From germline, CDR1 is MNHNS and CDR2 SASEGT. Trimming took 8 bases from V and 5 from J, leaving 12 bases between them. The CDR3 is 12 amino acids. This CDR3 is CASGARLETQYF. The CDR3 nucleotides read TGTGCCAGCGGGGCCAGATTGGAGACCCAGTACTTC.

The genes are TRBV27 and TRBJ2-1; 7 positions agree with TRBD2. Looked up from germline, CDR1 is MNHEY and CDR2 is SMNVEV (reference sequence). The CDR3 sequence is 18 residues long. Trimming removed 7 bases from V and 0 bases from J; junction bases left unmatched: 15. CDR3 residues: CASTDNAGDTSSYNEQFF. In DNA, the CDR3 is TGTGCCAGCACCGATAATGCGGGAGATACCAGCTCCTACAATGAGCAGTTCTTC.

J is TRBJ2-2 and V is TRBV18; D ambiguous. CDR1 is KGHSH and CDR2 is LQKENI in the germline V gene. V was trimmed by 3 bases and J by 0 bases, leaving 20 bases between them. This CDR3 is 19 amino acids long. This CDR3 is CASSPGQPYTLSNTGELFF. CDR3 sequence (DNA): TGTGCCAGCTCACCGGGCCAGCCCTACACCTTGTCGAACACCGGGGAGCTGTTTTTT. Full variable domain (remainder filled in from reference TRBV18 and TRBJ2-2): NAGVMQNPRHLVRRRGQEARLRCSPMKGHSHVYWYRQLPEEGLKFMVYLQKENIIDESGMPKERFSAEFPKEGPSILRIQQVVRGDSAAYFCASSPGQPYTLSNTGELFFGEGSRLTVL.

This chain links TRBV4-1 with TRBJ1-5; the D gene is possibly TRBD1 (6 bases). Looked up from germline, CDR1 is MGHRA and CDR2 is YSYEKL. Trimming stripped 4 bases from V and 0 bases from J, with 10 bases between. The CDR3 covers 15 residues. CDR3 sequence reads: CASSPWTDSNQPQHF. In DNA form, the CDR3 reads TGCGCCAGCAGCCCCTGGACAGATAGCAATCAGCCCCAGCATTTT.

This chain uses TRBV29-1 with TRBJ2-7; D may correspond to TRBD1 or TRBD2 (5 bases each). Trimming stripped 7 bases from V and 0 bases from J, with 31 bases between. Germline loops: CDR1 SQVTM, CDR2 ANQGSEA. The length of the CDR3 is 19 residues. CDR3 nucleotides: TGCAGCGCCGAGGTACAGGCCGGACTCGTTGGGGATAGCTCCTACGAGCAGTACTTC. It is translated as CSAEVQAGLVGDSSYEQYF.

The chain joins TRBV6-5 to TRBJ2-7; D unclear. Deletions cut 0 bases from V and 2 bases from J, with 11 bases between. The CDR3 consists of 15 residues. Germline V lookup: CDR1 MNHEY, CDR2 SVGAGI. The CDR3 sequence: CASSYSLGPAYEQYF. CDR3 sequence (DNA): TGTGCCAGCAGTTACTCTCTAGGGCCCGCCTACGAGCAGTACTTC.

This clone appeared a single time. CDR3 loop: CASSESAGTLYNEQFF. CDR3 in DNA: TGTGCCAGCAGTGAATCTGCCGGGACTCTTTACAATGAGCAGTTCTTC. This chain connects TRBV2 to TRBJ2-1; tentatively, D is TRBD2 (6 bases). Per germline, CDR1 SNHLY and CDR2 FYNNEI. V lost 2 bases and J 4 bases, leaving 15 bases between the germline ends. There are 16 residues in the CDR3.

This chain links TRBV5-1 with TRBJ2-3; possibly TRBD2 for D (5 bases). The CDR3 sequence is 14 residues long. Trimming left V 0 bases short and J 4 bases short, with 9 bases between. From germline, CDR1 is SGHRS and CDR2 YFSETQ. CDR3 in amino acids: CASSLEAGSDTQYF. The DNA of the CDR3 is TGCGCCAGCAGCTTGGAGGCGGGCTCAGATACGCAGTATTTT.

The chain recombines TRBV2 with TRBJ1-1; a weak D match, TRBD1 (6 bases). The length of the CDR3 is 10 residues. The V gene lost 6 bases and the J gene lost 11 bases, with 10 bases spanning the gap. Germline V lookup: CDR1 SNHLY, CDR2 FYNNEI. Here the CDR3 DNA reads TGTGCCAGCAGAGGGGGGTCGGCTTTCTTT. Translated: CASRGGSAFF.

The chain couples TRBV5-6 to TRBJ2-7, with a possible D match to TRBD1 (6 bases). In germline, CDR1 is SGHDT, CDR2 YYEEEE. The length of the CDR3 is 14 residues. The germline V and J ends were trimmed by 0 bases and 4 bases, with 11 bases remaining between them. The CDR3 here is CASSLARDTYEQYF. In DNA form, the CDR3 reads TGTGCCAGCAGCTTGGCCCGGGACACTTACGAGCAGTACTTC.

The chain has TRBV5-1 and TRBJ2-3, with 11 nucleotides matching TRBD2. The ends lost 4 bases at V and 5 bases at J; junction bases unmatched: 9. Germline CDR1 is SGHRS and CDR2 is YFSETQ. CDR3 length: 16 residues. The CDR3 nucleotides read TGCGCCAGCAGCGGGAAACTAGCGGGAGATCTAGATACGCAGTATTTT. Amino acids: CASSGKLAGDLDTQYF.

This clone appeared once. V usage is TRBV10-1 and J usage is TRBJ2-7; D call uncertain. Germline V CDR1 and CDR2: WNHNN, SYGVQD (reference sequence). This CDR3 is built from 11 residues. V was pared by 3 bases and J by 6 bases, with 6 bases between. CDR3 sequence (DNA): TGCGCCAGCAGTGATCGGTTCGAGCAGTACTTC. It yields the protein CASSDRFEQYF.

The V and J genes are TRBV27 and TRBJ2-1, with D hard to call. Germline CDR1 reads MNHEY; CDR2 reads SMNVEV (reference sequence). V lost 5 bases and J lost 2, with 10 bases in between. The CDR3 has 14 amino acids. The CDR3 loop is CASSVSPTYNEQFF. DNA of the CDR3: TGTGCCAGCAGTGTTAGTCCGACCTACAATGAGCAGTTCTTC.

The J gene is TRBJ2-5, the V gene TRBV27; D may be TRBD1 (5 bases). Trimming took 4 bases from V and 1 from J, leaving 13 bases between them. CDR3 length: 15 amino acids. Germline CDR1 MNHEY, CDR2 SMNVEV (reference sequence). The CDR3 DNA reads TGTGCCAGCAGTTATTCTTGGCAGGGCCAAGAGACCCAGTACTTC. Translating gives CASSYSWQGQETQYF.

The V gene is TRBV2, the J gene TRBJ2-7; D call uncertain. V was shortened by 6 bases and J by 6 bases, with 12 bases between the two germline ends. Germline V gene lookup returns CDR1 SNHLY and CDR2 FYNNEI. The CDR3 consists of 12 residues. CDR3 region: CASSLAAPEQYF. The CDR3 DNA follows: TGTGCCAGCAGCTTAGCAGCGCCCGAGCAGTACTTC.

The J gene is TRBJ2-1, the V gene TRBV28; no clear D. Germline assignment: CDR1 MDHEN and CDR2 SYDVKM. CDR3 size: 12 residues. V lost 4 bases and J lost 2, with 3 bases in between. Here the CDR3 reads CASSYPYNEQFF. Written as DNA, the CDR3 is TGTGCCAGCAGTTACCCCTACAATGAGCAGTTCTTC.

V gene TRBV7-9 combines with J gene TRBJ2-1; TRBD1 or TRBD2 may be the D gene (6 bases each). The V gene's germline CDR1 is SEHNR and CDR2 FQNEAQ (reference sequence). V lost 5 bases and J lost 0, with 14 bases in between. This CDR3 has 16 residues. The CDR3 DNA follows: TGTGCCAGCAGCCCGGGGGCCGGAGGCTCCTACAATGAGCAGTTCTTC. Translating it yields CASSPGAGGSYNEQFF.

The chain carries TRBV14 and TRBJ2-7; tentatively, D is TRBD1 or TRBD2 (5 bases each). Germline V gene data show CDR1 as SGHDN and CDR2 as FVKESK. This CDR3 spans 13 amino acids. Trimming removed 4 bases at V and 6 bases at J, with 13 bases between. The CDR3 sequence: CASSPGPVIEQYF. In DNA, the CDR3 is TGTGCCAGCAGCCCGGGACCCGTGATCGAGCAGTACTTC.

This clone was picked up one time. J is TRBJ2-7 and V is TRBV18; 11 nucleotides match TRBD2. Germline CDR1 is KGHSH and CDR2 is LQKENI. V gave up 4 bases and J gave up 0 bases; unmatched junction bases: 11. The CDR3 runs 18 residues. CDR3 coding DNA: TGTGCCAGCTCACTTTACGGGACTAGCGGCCGAAGCTCCTACGAGCAGTACTTC. Protein: CASSLYGTSGRSSYEQYF.

The chain couples TRBV2 to TRBJ2-5; 7 bases fit TRBD2. The germline CDR1 and CDR2 sequences are SNHLY and FYNNEI. This CDR3 has 15 amino acids. The V segment lost 6 bases and the J segment 5 bases; nucleotides outside the gene matches: 12. The CDR3 nucleotides read TGTGCCAGCAGCGAACCACTAGCGATATCCGAGACCCAGTACTTC. It specifies CASSEPLAISETQYF. Combining the CDR3 with reference TRBV2 and TRBJ2-5 gives the whole variable domain EPEVTQTPSHQVTQMGQEVILRCVPISNHLYFYWYRQILGQKVEFLVSFYNNEISEKSEIFDDQFSVERPDGSNFTLKIRSTKLEDSAMYFCASSEPLAISETQYFGPGTRLLVL.

This clone was found once. Here the CDR3 DNA reads TGTGCCAGCAGTTCGACAGGGGGCTACGAGCAGTACTTC. This codes for CASSSTGGYEQYF. V is TRBV13 and J is TRBJ2-7, with 9 bases aligning to TRBD1. This CDR3 has 13 amino acids. The trim removed 6 bases at V and 3 bases at J, leaving 3 bases unmatched. CDR1 PRHDT and CDR2 FYEKMQ come from the germline V gene (reference sequence).

About this clone: The same CDR3 is also encoded by other DNA sequences in this sample. The chain employs TRBV7-9 and TRBJ1-5; D is perhaps TRBD1 (5 bases). Germline V gene lookup returns CDR1 SEHNR and CDR2 FQNEAQ (reference sequence). V dropped 6 bases and J dropped 3 bases, with 12 bases sitting between them. The CDR3 is made up of 14 amino acids. The CDR3 DNA sequence: TGTGCCAGCAGTTCCCCCGGGGCCAATCAGCCCCAGCATTTT. Its protein product is CASSSPGANQPQHF. The variable domain in full, completed from reference TRBV7-9 and TRBJ1-5, reads DTGVSQNPRHKITKRGQNVTFRCDPISEHNRLYWYRQTLGQGPEFLTYFQNEAQLEKSRLLSDRFSAERPKGSFSTLEIQRTEQGDSAMYLCASSSPGANQPQHFGDGTRLSIL.

The V gene is TRBV30, the J gene TRBJ1-1; D is undetermined. CDR1 is GTSNPN, CDR2 SVGIG, per germline (reference sequence). This CDR3 has 14 residues. V was shortened by 5 bases and J by 4 bases, with 17 bases between the two germline ends. The CDR3 loop reads CAWVSGVGGTEAFF. The CDR3 region has the DNA TGTGCCTGGGTTTCAGGCGTAGGCGGCACTGAAGCTTTCTTT.

The chain joins TRBV29-1 to TRBJ2-1; TRBD2 matches at 12 bases. The length of the CDR3 is 15 residues. The germline V gene encodes CDR1 SQVTM and CDR2 ANQGSEA. V was pared by 3 bases and J by 4 bases, with 4 bases of the junction left unmatched. In DNA form, the CDR3 reads TGCAGCGTTGATGGGCTAGCGGGAGGGTACAATGAGCAGTTCTTC. Translated: CSVDGLAGGYNEQFF.

This rearrangement joins TRBV7-9 to TRBJ2-3, with 10 bases aligning to TRBD2. This CDR3 has 19 residues. The germline V gene has CDR1 SEHNR and CDR2 FQNEAQ (reference sequence). V lost 5 bases, J lost 6 bases, and 20 bases stayed unmatched. CDR3 bases: TGTGCCAGCAGCGGATCGCTTACGATCACTAGCGGGGAATCGGATACGCAGTATTTT. Residues: CASSGSLTITSGESDTQYF.

The chain joins TRBV5-5 to TRBJ2-3; 7 nucleotides line up with TRBD1. The CDR3 loop spans 16 amino acids. With V trimmed by 4 bases and J by 1 base, 9 bases remained unmatched. Germline loops: CDR1 SGHKS, CDR2 YYEKEE (reference sequence). CDR3 residues: CASSLSWDRRTDTQYF. CDR3 nucleotides: TGTGCCAGCAGCCTGAGTTGGGACAGACGCACAGATACGCAGTATTTT.

The rearrangement joins TRBV25-1 to TRBJ2-7; tentatively, D is TRBD1 or TRBD2 (5 bases each). The germline V gene has CDR1 MGHDK and CDR2 SYGVNS. V was pared by 0 bases and J by 2 bases, with 20 bases between. The CDR3 is made up of 18 amino acids. The CDR3 sequence is CASSEYPLFRDGPYEQYF. The CDR3, as DNA: TGTGCCAGCAGTGAATACCCCCTCTTCCGGGACGGGCCCTACGAGCAGTACTTC.

The chain has TRBV7-6 and TRBJ2-3; TRBD1 agrees at 9 bases. The CDR3 is made up of 17 amino acids. The germline gives CDR1 SGHVS, CDR2 FNYEAQ. With 1 base clipped from V and 3 bases from J, the junction kept 8 bases outside the gene matches. The CDR3 DNA is TGTGCCAGCAGCTTAGATGGGGGGGACAGGGTGACAGATACGCAGTATTTT. Translated: CASSLDGGDRVTDTQYF.